This entry lists 20 T cell receptor beta chains sequenced from one sample in a study of blood T cell repertoires in COVID-19. This table comes from immunoSEQ multiplex PCR, and its TCRdb copy is limited to in-frame clones, with some not included. The table shows some 290,000 clones, with around 83% occurring only once. Sequenced material: peripheral blood. The source of these receptors is a man aged 18 to 29 with active or convalescent COVID-19.

This chain links TRBV25-1 with TRBJ2-6; 7 positions agree with TRBD1. V shed 2 bases and J 1 base; nucleotides not matched to a gene: 8. The CDR3 is 18 residues long. From germline, CDR1 is MGHDK and CDR2 SYGVNS. The CDR3 region is CASSEGDSSFSGANVLTF. DNA for the CDR3: TGTGCCAGCAGTGAAGGGGACAGTAGCTTTTCTGGGGCCAACGTCCTGACTTTC.

The gene calls are TRBV20-1 and TRBJ1-2, with D hard to call. Germline CDR1 is DFQATT and CDR2 is SNEGSKA (reference sequence). CDR3 length: 12 amino acids. V was clipped by 3 bases and J by 4 bases, with 9 bases between them. The CDR3, as DNA: TGCAGTGCTAGTCCTGCGGGCTATGGCTACACCTTC. Amino acid sequence: CSASPAGYGYTF.

This clone came up a few times. The rearrangement uses TRBV28 and TRBJ1-5, with TRBD1 identical over 7 bases. The length of the CDR3 is 13 residues. Trimming at V came to 7 bases and at J to 12 bases, leaving 12 bases not matched to a gene. CDR1 is MDHEN and CDR2 is SYDVKM in the germline V gene. The CDR3 reads CASMGDSLRIQHF. CDR3 nucleotide sequence: TGTGCCAGCATGGGGGACAGCCTTCGTATCCAGCATTTT.

In regard to this clone: The junction differs from germline at one of its ends, possibly a read error. The gene calls are TRBV4-1 and TRBJ1-4; 7 bases align to TRBD1. The CDR3 length is 15 residues. Per the germline V gene, CDR1 is MGHRA and CDR2 is YSYEKL. CDR3 in DNA: TGCGCCAGCAGTCAAGCTGGGGACAGAGGGGAAAAACTGTTTTTT. It yields the protein CASSQAGDRGEKLFF.

By sample share, this clone is medium-sized (0.01 to 0.1%). This chain connects TRBV5-6 to TRBJ1-6; weak D call: TRBD1 (6 bases). CDR3 length equals 13 residues. The germline V gene has CDR1 SGHDT and CDR2 YYEEEE. Trimming pared 2 bases from V and 7 bases from J, leaving 7 bases between. DNA of the CDR3: TGTGCCAGCAGCTTAGACAGGAATTCACCCCTCCACTTT. Its protein is CASSLDRNSPLHF. The variable domain in full, with the rest retrieved from reference TRBV5-6 and TRBJ1-6, is DAGVTQSPTHLIKTRGQQVTLRCSPKSGHDTVSWYQQALGQGPQFIFQYYEEEERQRGNFPDRFSGHQFPNYSSELNVNALLLGDSALYLCASSLDRNSPLHFGNGTRLTVT.

The chain couples TRBV6-1 to TRBJ2-7; D remains unclear. The CDR3 contains 15 residues. Trimming took 5 bases from V and 0 from J, leaving 14 bases between them. Germline lookup yields CDR1 MNHNS and CDR2 SASEGT. Here the CDR3 reads CASSSLAWASYEQYF. Written as DNA, the CDR3 is TGTGCCAGCAGTTCCCTGGCCTGGGCCTCCTACGAGCAGTACTTC.

This chain links TRBV18 with TRBJ2-1; weak D call: TRBD2 (6 bases). The CDR3 sequence is 15 residues long. Germline lookup yields CDR1 KGHSH and CDR2 LQKENI. Between the trimmed V and J ends, which lost 3 bases and 3 bases, there was a span of 12 bases. CDR3 DNA sequence: TGTGCCAGCTCACCTCGGGCTAGCGACTACAATGAGCAGTTCTTC. It translates to CASSPRASDYNEQFF. The variable domain in full, with the rest retrieved from reference TRBV18 and TRBJ2-1, is NAGVMQNPRHLVRRRGQEARLRCSPMKGHSHVYWYRQLPEEGLKFMVYLQKENIIDESGMPKERFSAEFPKEGPSILRIQQVVRGDSAAYFCASSPRASDYNEQFFGPGTRLTVL.

The chain joins TRBV5-1 to TRBJ2-3, with D possibly TRBD2 on 7 matching bases. The CDR3 spans 13 residues. Germline V gene sequence: CDR1 SGHRS, CDR2 YFSETQ. Trimming took 3 bases from V and 11 from J, leaving 16 bases between them. This CDR3 is CASSSGGLLLQYF. The CDR3 DNA sequence: TGCGCCAGCAGCTCCGGGGGGCTCCTTCTGCAGTATTTT.

This chain joins TRBV29-1 and TRBJ2-7, with D unresolved. The V gene's germline CDR1 is SQVTM and CDR2 ANQGSEA. With 1 base removed from V and 3 bases from J, the gap between germline ends came to 7 bases. This CDR3 is built from 12 residues. CDR3 amino acids: CSVEGRSYEQYF. The CDR3 nucleotides read TGCAGCGTTGAAGGTAGGAGCTACGAGCAGTACTTC.

The chain employs TRBV2 and TRBJ2-1; TRBD1 is a possible D gene (5 bases). V gave up 6 bases and J gave up 3 bases, with 18 bases separating them. The CDR3 runs 16 residues. From germline, CDR1 is SNHLY and CDR2 FYNNEI. The CDR3 DNA is TGTGCCAGCAGAAAAACGACAGAGGCAGGCTACAATGAGCAGTTCTTC. Translation gives CASRKTTEAGYNEQFF.

The chain has TRBV19 and TRBJ1-2; D is uncertain. The germline V gene encodes CDR1 LNHDA and CDR2 SQIVND (reference sequence). This CDR3 is built from 16 residues. V lost 0 bases, J lost 2 bases, and 13 bases lay in between. CDR3 nucleotide sequence: TGTGCCAGTAGTATAGATCGTCGCAACTTAAACTATGGCTACACCTTC. Protein sequence: CASSIDRRNLNYGYTF.

In its sample, this clone was seen a few times. The chain carries TRBV27 and TRBJ1-1; a weak D match, TRBD1 (6 bases). The V gene lost 6 bases and the J gene lost 2 bases, with 13 bases spanning the gap. There are 14 residues in the CDR3. Germline V gene lookup returns CDR1 MNHEY and CDR2 SMNVEV (reference sequence). The CDR3 nucleotides read TGTGCCAGCAGACAGAGGGGGTCAAACACTGAAGCTTTCTTT. Its translation: CASRQRGSNTEAFF.

In DNA, the CDR3 is TGTGCCACCAGCAGAGAATATTACGGGACACAACCCCTAGTAGTTTCACCCCTCCACTTT. Protein: CATSREYYGTQPLVVSPLHF. The chain recombines TRBV15 with TRBJ1-6, with D tentatively TRBD1 (6 bases). This CDR3 spans 20 amino acids. V was shortened by 0 bases and J by 9 bases, with 27 bases between the two germline ends. The germline V gene encodes CDR1 LNHNV and CDR2 YYDKDF (reference sequence).

CDR3 bases: TGTGCCAGCCCAATAAAAAGCGGGGTGAACACCGGGGAGCTGTTTTTT. As protein: CASPIKSGVNTGELFF. The gene calls are TRBV12-1 and TRBJ2-2; the D call TRBD2 from the table was never checked on the DNA. TRBV12-1 is listed as a pseudogene. The CDR3 runs 16 residues.

This chain links TRBV30 with TRBJ1-5; maybe TRBD1 (5 bases). Between the trimmed V and J ends, which lost 3 bases and 4 bases, there was a span of 10 bases. The CDR3 runs to 13 residues. Germline V lookup: CDR1 GTSNPN, CDR2 SVGIG (reference sequence). CDR3 residues: CAWSYRFNQPQHF. The CDR3 region has the DNA TGTGCCTGGAGCTACAGGTTTAATCAGCCCCAGCATTTT.

This rearrangement joins TRBV28 to TRBJ2-2; 9 nucleotides agree with TRBD1. J lost 5 bases, V lost 5 bases, and 6 bases had no gene match. The CDR3 loop spans 15 amino acids. Germline CDR1 MDHEN, CDR2 SYDVKM. The CDR3 region is CASSDGTGQTGELFF. The CDR3 DNA reads TGTGCCAGCAGTGACGGGACAGGGCAAACCGGGGAGCTGTTTTTT.

The chain uses TRBV5-1 and TRBJ1-2; D is possibly TRBD1 (5 bases). CDR1 is SGHRS, CDR2 YFSETQ, per germline. The CDR3 totals 14 residues. V was clipped by 1 base and J by 6 bases, with 13 bases between them. The CDR3 loop is CASSLNAGFNGYTF. The DNA of the CDR3 is TGCGCCAGCAGCTTGAACGCAGGGTTCAATGGCTACACCTTC.

This clone was seen just once. The rearrangement joins TRBV25-1 to TRBJ2-5; 9 nucleotides align to TRBD1. CDR3 length: 16 residues. The germline gives CDR1 MGHDK, CDR2 SYGVNS. Losses at the gene ends were 6 bases for V and 4 bases for J; bases not matched to a gene: 12. CDR3 coding DNA: TGTGCCAGCAGAAGTCCCGGGACAGGGAGGGGAGAGACCCAGTACTTC. Its translation: CASRSPGTGRGETQYF. The full variable domain, in which reference TRBV25-1 and TRBJ2-5 provide the parts outside the CDR3, is EADIYQTPRYLVIGTGKKITLECSQTMGHDKMYWYQQDPGMELHLIHYSYGVNSTEKGDLSSESTVSRIRTEHFPLTLESARPSHTSQYLCASRSPGTGRGETQYFGPGTRLLVL.

The V call is TRBV7-8, the J call TRBJ2-1; D is undetermined. V was trimmed by 1 base and J by 9 bases, leaving 10 bases between them. The CDR3 loop spans 13 amino acids. Germline CDR1 is SGHVS and CDR2 is FQNEAQ. CDR3 coding DNA: TGTGCCAGCAGCTTAGTAGAGGCCGCTGAGCAGTTCTTC. Amino acid sequence: CASSLVEAAEQFF.

The rearrangement links TRBV5-7 to TRBJ1-3; TRBD1 aligns across 7 bases. TRBV5-7 is filed as an ORF, its function uncertain. With V trimmed by 4 bases and J by 0 bases, 4 bases remained unmatched. The CDR3 runs 15 residues. CDR3 in amino acids: CASSGGTASGNTIYF. Written as DNA, the CDR3 is TGTGCCAGCAGCGGCGGGACAGCCTCTGGAAACACCATATATTTT.